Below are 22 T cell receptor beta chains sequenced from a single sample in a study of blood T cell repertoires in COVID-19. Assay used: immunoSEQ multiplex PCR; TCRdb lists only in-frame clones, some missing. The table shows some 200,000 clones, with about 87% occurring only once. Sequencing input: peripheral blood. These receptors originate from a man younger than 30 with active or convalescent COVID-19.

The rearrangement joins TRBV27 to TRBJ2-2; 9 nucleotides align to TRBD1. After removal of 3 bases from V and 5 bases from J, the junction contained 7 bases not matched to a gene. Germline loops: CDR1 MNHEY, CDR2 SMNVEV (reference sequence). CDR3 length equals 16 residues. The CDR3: CASSFLPGQGTGELFF. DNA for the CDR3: TGTGCCAGCAGTTTCCTCCCGGGACAGGGTACCGGGGAGCTGTTTTTT.

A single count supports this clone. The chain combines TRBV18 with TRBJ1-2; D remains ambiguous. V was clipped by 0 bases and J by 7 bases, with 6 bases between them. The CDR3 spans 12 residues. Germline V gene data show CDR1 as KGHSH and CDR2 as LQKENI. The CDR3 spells CASSPPLSGYTF. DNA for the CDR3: TGTGCCAGCTCACCACCCCTTTCTGGCTACACCTTC.

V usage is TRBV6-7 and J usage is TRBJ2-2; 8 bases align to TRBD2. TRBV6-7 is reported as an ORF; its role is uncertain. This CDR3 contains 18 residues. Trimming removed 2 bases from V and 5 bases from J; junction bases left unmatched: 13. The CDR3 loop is CASSYPLPGLERTGELFF. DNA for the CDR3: TGTGCCAGCAGTTACCCGCTACCGGGACTAGAGAGGACCGGGGAGCTGTTTTTT.

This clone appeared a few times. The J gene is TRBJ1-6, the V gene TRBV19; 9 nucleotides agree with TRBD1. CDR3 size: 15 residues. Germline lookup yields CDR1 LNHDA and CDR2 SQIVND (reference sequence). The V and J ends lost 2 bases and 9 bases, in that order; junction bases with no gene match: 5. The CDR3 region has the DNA TGTGCCAGTAGTATAACCGGGACAGGGAGTTCACCCCTCCACTTT. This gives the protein CASSITGTGSSPLHF. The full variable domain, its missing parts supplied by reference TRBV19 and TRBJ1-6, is DGGITQSPKYLFRKEGQNVTLSCEQNLNHDAMYWYRQDPGQGLRLIYYSQIVNDFQKGDIAEGYSVSREKKESFPLTVTSAQKNPTAFYLCASSITGTGSSPLHFGNGTRLTVT.

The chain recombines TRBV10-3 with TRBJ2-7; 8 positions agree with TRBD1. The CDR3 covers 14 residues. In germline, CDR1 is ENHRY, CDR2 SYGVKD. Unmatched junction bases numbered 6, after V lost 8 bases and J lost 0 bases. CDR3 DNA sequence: TGTGCCATCGGGGACAGGAGGAGCTCCTACGAGCAGTACGTC. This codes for CAIGDRRSSYEQYV.

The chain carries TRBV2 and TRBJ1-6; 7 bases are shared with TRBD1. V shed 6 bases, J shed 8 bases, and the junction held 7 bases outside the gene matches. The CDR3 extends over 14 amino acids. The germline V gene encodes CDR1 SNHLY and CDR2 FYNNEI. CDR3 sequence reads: CASRKGTADSPLHF. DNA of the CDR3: TGTGCCAGCAGGAAGGGGACAGCAGATTCACCCCTCCACTTT.

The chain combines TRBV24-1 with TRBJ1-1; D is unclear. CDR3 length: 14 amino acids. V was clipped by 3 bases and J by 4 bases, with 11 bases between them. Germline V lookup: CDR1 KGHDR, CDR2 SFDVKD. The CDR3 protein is CATSDPLVGTEAFF. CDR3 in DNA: TGTGCCACCAGTGATCCCCTAGTAGGCACTGAAGCTTTCTTT.

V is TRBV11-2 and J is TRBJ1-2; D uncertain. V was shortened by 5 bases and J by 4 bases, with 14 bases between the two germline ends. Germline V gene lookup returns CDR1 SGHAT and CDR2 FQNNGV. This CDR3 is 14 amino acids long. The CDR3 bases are TGTGCCAGCAGCCCCGCCCCAGTCAGCTATGGCTACACCTTC. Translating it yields CASSPAPVSYGYTF.

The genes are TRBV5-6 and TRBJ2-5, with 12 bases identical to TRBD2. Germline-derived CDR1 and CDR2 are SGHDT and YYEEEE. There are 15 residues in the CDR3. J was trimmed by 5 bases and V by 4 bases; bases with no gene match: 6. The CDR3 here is CASSLGLAGMETQYF. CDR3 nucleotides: TGTGCCAGCAGCCTCGGACTAGCGGGGATGGAGACCCAGTACTTC.

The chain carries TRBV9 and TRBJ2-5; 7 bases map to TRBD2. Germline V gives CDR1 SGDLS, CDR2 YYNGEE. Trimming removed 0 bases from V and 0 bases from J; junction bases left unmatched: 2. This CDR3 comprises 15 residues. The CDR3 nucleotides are TGTGCCAGCAGCGTAGACGGGAGGAACCAAGAGACCCAGTACTTC. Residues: CASSVDGRNQETQYF. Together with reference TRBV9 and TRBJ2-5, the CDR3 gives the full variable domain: DSGVTQTPKHLITATGQRVTLRCSPRSGDLSVYWYQQSLDQGLQFLIQYYNGEERAKGNILERFSAQQFPDLHSELNLSSLELGDSALYFCASSVDGRNQETQYFGPGTRLLVL.

The CDR3 loop is CASSPGISTDTQYF. CDR3 nucleotides: TGTGCCAGCAGTCCCGGGATTAGTACAGATACGCAGTATTTT. This chain connects TRBV2 to TRBJ2-3, with D perhaps matching TRBD2 (5 bases). The V end lost 5 bases, the J end lost 3 bases, and 12 bases lay between the germline ends. CDR1 is SNHLY, CDR2 FYNNEI, per germline. The CDR3 runs 14 residues.

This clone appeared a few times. Here the CDR3 reads CASSQERGLPQHF. CDR3 sequence (DNA): TGTGCCAGCAGCCAAGAAAGGGGCCTGCCCCAGCATTTT. The V call is TRBV14, the J call TRBJ1-5; D might be TRBD1 (5 bases). This CDR3 is 13 amino acids long. Germline loops: CDR1 SGHDN, CDR2 FVKESK. V was clipped by 0 bases and J by 9 bases, with 9 bases between them.

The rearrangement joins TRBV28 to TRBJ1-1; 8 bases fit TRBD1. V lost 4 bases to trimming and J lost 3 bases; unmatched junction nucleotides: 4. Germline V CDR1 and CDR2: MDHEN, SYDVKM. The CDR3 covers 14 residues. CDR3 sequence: CASSSPTGDTEAFF. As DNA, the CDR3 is TGTGCCAGCAGTTCCCCGACAGGGGACACTGAAGCTTTCTTT. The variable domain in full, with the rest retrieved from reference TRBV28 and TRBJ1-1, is DVKVTQSSRYLVKRTGEKVFLECVQDMDHENMFWYRQDPGLGLRLIYFSYDVKMKEKGDIPEGYSVSREKKERFSLILESASTNQTSMYLCASSSPTGDTEAFFGQGTRLTVV.

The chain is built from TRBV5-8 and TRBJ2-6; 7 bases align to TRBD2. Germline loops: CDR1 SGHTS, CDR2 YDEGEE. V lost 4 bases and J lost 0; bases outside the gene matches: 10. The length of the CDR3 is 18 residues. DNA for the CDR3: TGTGCCAGCAGCCTAAAGCGGGGCCCTTCCTCTGGGGCCAACGTCCTGACTTTC. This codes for CASSLKRGPSSGANVLTF.

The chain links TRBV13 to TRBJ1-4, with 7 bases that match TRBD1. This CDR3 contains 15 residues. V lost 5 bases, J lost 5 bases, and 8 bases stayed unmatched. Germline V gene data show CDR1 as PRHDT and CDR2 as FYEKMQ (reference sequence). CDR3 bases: TGTGCCAGCAGCCCTTTACAGGGGAAAAATGAAAAACTGTTTTTT. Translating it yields CASSPLQGKNEKLFF. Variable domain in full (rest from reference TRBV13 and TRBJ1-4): AAGVIQSPRHLIKEKRETATLKCYPIPRHDTVYWYQQGPGQDPQFLISFYEKMQSDKGSIPDRFSAQQFSDYHSELNMSSLELGDSALYFCASSPLQGKNEKLFFGSGTQLSVL.

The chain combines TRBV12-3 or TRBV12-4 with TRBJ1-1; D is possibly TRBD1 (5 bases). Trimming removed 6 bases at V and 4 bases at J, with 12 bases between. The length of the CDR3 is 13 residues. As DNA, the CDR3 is TGTGCCAGCAGCCTTGACAGAGGCACTGAAGCTTTCTTT. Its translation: CASSLDRGTEAFF.

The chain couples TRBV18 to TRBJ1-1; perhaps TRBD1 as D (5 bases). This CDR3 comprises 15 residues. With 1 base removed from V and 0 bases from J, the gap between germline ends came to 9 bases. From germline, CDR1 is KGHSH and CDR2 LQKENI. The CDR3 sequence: CASSPQGLMNTEAFF. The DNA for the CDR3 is TGTGCCAGCTCACCACAGGGGCTAATGAACACTGAAGCTTTCTTT.

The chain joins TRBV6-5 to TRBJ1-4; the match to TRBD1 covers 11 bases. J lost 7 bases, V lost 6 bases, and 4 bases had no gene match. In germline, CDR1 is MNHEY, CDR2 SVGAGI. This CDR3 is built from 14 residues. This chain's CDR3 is CASSRGTGGEKLFF. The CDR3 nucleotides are TGTGCCAGCAGCCGAGGGACAGGGGGTGAAAAACTGTTTTTT.

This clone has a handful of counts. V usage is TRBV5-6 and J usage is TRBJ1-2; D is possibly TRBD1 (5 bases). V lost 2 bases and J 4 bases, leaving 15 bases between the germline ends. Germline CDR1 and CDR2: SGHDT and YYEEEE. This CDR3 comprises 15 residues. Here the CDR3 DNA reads TGTGCCAGCAGCTTAAGGCAGGGCACCTTCTATGGCTACACCTTC. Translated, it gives CASSLRQGTFYGYTF.

CDR3 DNA: TGTGCCAGTAGTGGCAGGGGGCTTGAAAAACTGTTTTTT. It translates to CASSGRGLEKLFF. The chain carries TRBV19 and TRBJ1-4, with 8 nucleotides matching TRBD1. V shed 5 bases and J 7 bases; nucleotides not matched to a gene: 3. The CDR3 contains 13 residues. Germline assignment: CDR1 LNHDA and CDR2 SQIVND (reference sequence).

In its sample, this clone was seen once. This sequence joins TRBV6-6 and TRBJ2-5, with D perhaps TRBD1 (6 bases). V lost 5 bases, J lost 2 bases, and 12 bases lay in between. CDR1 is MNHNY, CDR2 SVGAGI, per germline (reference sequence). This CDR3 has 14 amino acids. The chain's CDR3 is CASSVTGSQETQYF. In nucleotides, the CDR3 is TGTGCCAGCAGTGTCACAGGGAGTCAAGAGACCCAGTACTTC.

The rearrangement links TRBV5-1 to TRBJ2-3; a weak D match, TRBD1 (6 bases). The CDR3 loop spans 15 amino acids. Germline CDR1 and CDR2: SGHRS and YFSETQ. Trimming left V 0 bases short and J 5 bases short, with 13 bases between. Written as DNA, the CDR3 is TGCGCCAGCAGCTTGGGAGGGGGTGTTATAGATACGCAGTATTTT. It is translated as CASSLGGGVIDTQYF. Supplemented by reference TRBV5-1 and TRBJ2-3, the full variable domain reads KAGVTQTPRYLIKTRGQQVTLSCSPISGHRSVSWYQQTPGQGLQFLFEYFSETQRNKGNFPGRFSGRQFSNSRSEMNVSTLELGDSALYLCASSLGGGVIDTQYFGPGTRLTVL.